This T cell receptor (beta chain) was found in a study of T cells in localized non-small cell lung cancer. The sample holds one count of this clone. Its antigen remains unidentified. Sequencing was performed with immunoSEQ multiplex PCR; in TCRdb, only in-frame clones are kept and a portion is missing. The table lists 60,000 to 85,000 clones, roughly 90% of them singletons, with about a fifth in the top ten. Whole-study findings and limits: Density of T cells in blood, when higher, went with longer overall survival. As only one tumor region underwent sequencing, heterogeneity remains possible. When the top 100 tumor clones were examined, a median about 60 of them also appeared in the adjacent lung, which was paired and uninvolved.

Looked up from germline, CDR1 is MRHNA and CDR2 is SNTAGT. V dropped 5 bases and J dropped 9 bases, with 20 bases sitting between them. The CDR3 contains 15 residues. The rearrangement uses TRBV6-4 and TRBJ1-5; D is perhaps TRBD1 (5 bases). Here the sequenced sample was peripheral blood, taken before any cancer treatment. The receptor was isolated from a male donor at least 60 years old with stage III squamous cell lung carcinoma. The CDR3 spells CASSSIPGPTGPQHF. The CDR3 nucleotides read TGTGCCAGCAGTAGCATTCCGGGACCGACCGGGCCCCAGCATTTT.